One sample yielded the 24 T cell receptor beta chains listed below, sequenced in a study of OX40 agonist ivuxolimab in advanced cancers. The table came from immunoSEQ multiplex PCR; TCRdb's copy has only in-frame clones and leaves some out. Here the sample spans 50,000 to 60,000 clones, approximately 83% being singletons. Sequencing used CD4+ or CD8+ T cells sorted from blood, obtained in a trial of the OX40 agonist ivuxolimab. The receptors were gathered from an adult with an advanced solid tumor such as melanoma, head and neck, liver or kidney cancer.

This clone was found many times. The chain combines TRBV30 with TRBJ1-1; D might be TRBD1 (6 bases). Germline V CDR1 and CDR2: GTSNPN, SVGIG (reference sequence). Between the trimmed V and J ends, which lost 8 bases and 7 bases, there was a span of 23 bases. This CDR3 is built from 14 residues. CDR3 sequence: CAHSGTREKLEAFF. The CDR3, as DNA: TGTGCCCACAGTGGGACAAGGGAGAAACTTGAAGCTTTCTTT. Full variable domain (outside the CDR3, taken from reference TRBV30 and TRBJ1-1): SQTIHQWPATLVQPVGSPLSLECTVEGTSNPNLYWYRQAAGRGLQLLFYSVGIGQISSEVPQNLSASRPQDRQFILSSKKLLLSDSGFYLCAHSGTREKLEAFFGQGTRLTVV.

This chain joins TRBV30 and TRBJ2-1; D is possibly TRBD2 (6 bases). This CDR3 region has 14 residues. V lost 2 bases to trimming and J lost 10 bases, with 18 bases between them. The germline V gene encodes CDR1 GTSNPN and CDR2 SVGIG (reference sequence). The CDR3 is CAWSSTRRGGEQFF. CDR3 bases: TGTGCCTGGAGTTCCACCCGGCGGGGAGGAGAGCAGTTCTTC. Based on the CDR3 plus reference TRBV30 and TRBJ2-1, the full variable domain is SQTIHQWPATLVQPVGSPLSLECTVEGTSNPNLYWYRQAAGRGLQLLFYSVGIGQISSEVPQNLSASRPQDRQFILSSKKLLLSDSGFYLCAWSSTRRGGEQFFGPGTRLTVL.

V is TRBV7-2 and J is TRBJ2-7, with D possibly being TRBD2 (6 bases). The CDR3 contains 14 residues. Germline V lookup: CDR1 SGHTA, CDR2 FQGNSA. The V end lost 3 bases, the J end lost 0 bases, and 9 bases lay between the germline ends. CDR3 coding DNA: TGTGCCAGCAGCTTTATAGCGGACTCCTACGAGCAGTACTTC. Translation gives CASSFIADSYEQYF.

The genes are TRBV7-2 and TRBJ1-2; D is possibly TRBD1 (5 bases). Between the trimmed V and J ends, which lost 5 bases and 2 bases, there was a span of 9 bases. CDR1 and CDR2 from the germline V gene are SGHTA and FQGNSA. This CDR3 is 13 amino acids long. The CDR3 DNA reads TGTGCCAGCAGCGCGGGACCGAACTATGGCTACACCTTC. Protein product: CASSAGPNYGYTF.

This chain uses TRBV4-2 with TRBJ1-3; no firm D call. CDR1 is LGHNA, CDR2 YNFKEQ, per germline. This CDR3 is built from 15 residues. Trimming stripped 1 base from V and 4 bases from J, with 11 bases between. CDR3 DNA: TGTGCCAGCAGCCAAGGCCGGCAAGGAGGAAACACCATATATTTT. Its protein is CASSQGRQGGNTIYF.

This clone has a handful of counts. This sequence joins TRBV18 and TRBJ1-4, with 7 bases matching TRBD1. J was trimmed by 3 bases and V by 4 bases; bases with no gene match: 5. The CDR3 spans 15 residues. The germline V gene encodes CDR1 KGHSH and CDR2 LQKENI. The DNA for the CDR3 is TGTGCCAGCTCACGACAGGGCACGTCTAATGAAAAACTGTTTTTT. Translated, it gives CASSRQGTSNEKLFF.

The chain links TRBV19 to TRBJ1-1, with TRBD1 identical over 8 bases. The V gene end was trimmed by 4 bases and the J gene end by 2 bases; junction bases not matched to a gene: 6. The V gene's germline CDR1 is LNHDA and CDR2 SQIVND (reference sequence). CDR3 length: 15 amino acids. The CDR3, as DNA: TGTGCCAGTAGTACCCTCGACAGGGGTAACACTGAAGCTTTCTTT. It translates to CASSTLDRGNTEAFF.

This clone has a handful of counts. The chain has TRBV7-6 and TRBJ1-2; TRBD1 agrees at 9 bases. Germline assignment: CDR1 SGHVS and CDR2 FNYEAQ. Losses at the gene ends were 5 bases for V and 7 bases for J; bases not matched to a gene: 11. The CDR3 has 15 amino acids. The CDR3 loop is CASSQQTGGSGGYTF. CDR3 coding DNA: TGTGCCAGCAGCCAACAGACAGGGGGAAGTGGTGGCTACACCTTC.

The V and J genes are TRBV15 and TRBJ1-6; D is ambiguous. The V and J ends lost 0 bases and 7 bases respectively, with 16 bases between them. Germline V gene lookup returns CDR1 LNHNV and CDR2 YYDKDF (reference sequence). CDR3 length equals 17 residues. The CDR3 protein is CATSREKSLLGNSPLHF. The DNA for the CDR3 is TGTGCCACCAGCAGAGAGAAAAGTTTGTTGGGGAATTCACCCCTCCACTTT.

This clone occurred once. The rearrangement links TRBV19 to TRBJ2-7; unclear D gene. The germline V and J ends were trimmed by 3 bases and 5 bases, with 11 bases remaining between them. This CDR3 comprises 13 residues. CDR1 is LNHDA, CDR2 SQIVND, per germline (reference sequence). Here the CDR3 DNA reads TGTGCCAGTAGTATCAACAGAAGAAACGAGCAGTACTTC. Its translation: CASSINRRNEQYF.

This chain connects TRBV6-6 to TRBJ2-3; D not certain. The CDR3 runs to 15 residues. Deletions cut 5 bases from V and 0 bases from J, with 12 bases between. CDR1 is MNHNY and CDR2 is SVGAGI in the germline V gene (reference sequence). The CDR3 DNA follows: TGTGCCAGCAGTCCGTCGGGCAGGAGCACAGATACGCAGTATTTT. Translated, it gives CASSPSGRSTDTQYF.

The rearrangement uses TRBV27 and TRBJ2-7, with 7 bases matching TRBD1. Germline V CDR1 and CDR2: MNHEY, SMNVEV (reference sequence). The CDR3 is made up of 14 amino acids. Trimming cost V 10 bases and J 5 bases; bases outside gene matches: 14. CDR3 coding DNA: TGTGCCACTTCCAGGGGCAGGGGGTTAGACGAGCAGTACTTC. Protein sequence: CATSRGRGLDEQYF.

The chain joins TRBV6-1 to TRBJ1-2; D not resolved. V lost 8 bases to trimming and J lost 4 bases, with 8 bases between them. CDR1 and CDR2 from the germline V gene are MNHNS and SASEGT. This CDR3 comprises 11 residues. CDR3 sequence (DNA): TGTGCCAGCGGTTGGAGCTATGGCTACACCTTC. It is translated as CASGWSYGYTF.

The chain links TRBV6-6 to TRBJ1-5; 10 positions match TRBD1. Trimming cost V 7 bases and J 5 bases; bases outside gene matches: 8. CDR1 and CDR2 from the germline V gene are MNHNY and SVGAGI (reference sequence). The CDR3 sequence is 15 residues long. CDR3 DNA sequence: TGTGCCAGCACTAAGACAGGGGGCGTTGATCAGCCCCAGCATTTT. Translation: CASTKTGGVDQPQHF.

The J gene is TRBJ2-1, the V gene TRBV29-1, with 10 bases lining up with TRBD2. Germline lookup yields CDR1 SQVTM and CDR2 ANQGSEA. The CDR3 loop spans 14 amino acids. V shed 3 bases and J 9 bases; nucleotides not matched to a gene: 8. The DNA for the CDR3 is TGCAGCGTTGATACTAGCGGGAAGGCGGGTGAGCAGTTCTTC. Amino acids: CSVDTSGKAGEQFF.

This clone was seen just once. In nucleotides, the CDR3 is TGTGCCAGCTCGGATAGGTATGAAGCTTTCTTT. The encoded protein is CASSDRYEAFF. This chain links TRBV18 with TRBJ1-1; D not resolved. Per germline, CDR1 KGHSH and CDR2 LQKENI. Trimming removed 6 bases at V and 7 bases at J, with 9 bases between. CDR3 length equals 11 residues.

The chain is built from TRBV18 and TRBJ2-5; D is perhaps TRBD1 or TRBD2 (5 bases each). The CDR3 totals 13 residues. The germline CDR1 and CDR2 sequences are KGHSH and LQKENI. Trimming stripped 10 bases from V and 5 bases from J, with 17 bases between. The DNA of the CDR3 is TGTGCCACCTCGTCGGGGCTGGGGGAGACCCAGTACTTC. Translated, it gives CATSSGLGETQYF.

The chain is built from TRBV6-6 and TRBJ1-6, with 7 bases fitting TRBD1. CDR1 is MNHNY and CDR2 is SVGAGI in the germline V gene (reference sequence). The V segment lost 5 bases and the J segment 8 bases; nucleotides outside the gene matches: 12. The CDR3 spans 16 residues. CDR3 amino acids: CASSRYQGTAYSPLHF. The CDR3 region has the DNA TGTGCCAGCAGTCGATACCAAGGGACAGCGTATTCACCCCTCCACTTT.

The genes are TRBV18 and TRBJ2-1; 10 nucleotides agree with TRBD2. The CDR3 runs 15 residues. Unmatched junction bases numbered 3, after V lost 3 bases and J lost 4 bases. Germline V gives CDR1 KGHSH, CDR2 LQKENI. The CDR3 loop is CASSPSGGTYNEQFF. In DNA form, the CDR3 reads TGTGCCAGCTCACCTAGCGGGGGGACGTACAATGAGCAGTTCTTC.

V gene TRBV19 combines with J gene TRBJ1-2; D gene ambiguous. This CDR3 region has 15 residues. Between the trimmed V and J ends, which lost 6 bases and 2 bases, there was a span of 16 bases. The germline V gene encodes CDR1 LNHDA and CDR2 SQIVND (reference sequence). CDR3 DNA sequence: TGTGCCAGTAGCATACCGGGAACTCTCAACTATGGCTACACCTTC. Its translation is CASSIPGTLNYGYTF.

The sample holds a few counts of this clone. The chain couples TRBV7-9 to TRBJ1-4; 7 nucleotides agree with TRBD1. V lost 4 bases and J lost 8; bases outside the gene matches: 13. The CDR3 loop spans 16 amino acids. Germline assignment: CDR1 SEHNR and CDR2 FQNEAQ (reference sequence). This CDR3 reads CASSSVETGLREKLFF. The CDR3 coding sequence is TGTGCCAGCAGCTCCGTAGAGACAGGGCTAAGAGAAAAACTGTTTTTT.

The CDR3 protein is CASSQGPSGRVTDTQYF. CDR3 nucleotide sequence: TGCGCCAGCAGCCAGGGTCCTAGCGGGAGAGTCACAGATACGCAGTATTTT. The chain links TRBV4-1 to TRBJ2-3; 10 nucleotides agree with TRBD2. After removal of 3 bases from V and 2 bases from J, the junction contained 8 bases not matched to a gene. The CDR3 length is 17 residues. Germline lookup yields CDR1 MGHRA and CDR2 YSYEKL.

Comment on this clone: The germline gene is not matched at one end of the junction; a read error may be the cause. This sequence joins TRBV7-2 and TRBJ1-2; D unclear. Germline values: CDR1 SGHTA, CDR2 FQGNSA. CDR3 length: 13 residues. The CDR3 region is CASSQVVFKGYTF. The DNA of the CDR3 is TGCGCCAGCAGCCAAGTAGTATTCAAAGGCTACACCTTC.

This chain uses TRBV7-2 with TRBJ2-1; 10 bases are a match to TRBD2. The CDR3 contains 17 residues. The V and J ends lost 5 bases and 5 bases, in that order; junction bases with no gene match: 12. CDR1 and CDR2 (germline): SGHTA, FQGNSA. The CDR3 DNA reads TGTGCCAGCAGCCCCCAGGCGACTAGCGGGCCTGACAATGAGCAGTTCTTC. Translation: CASSPQATSGPDNEQFF.